This TCR beta chain was identified in a study of T-cell reconstitution after alpha-beta-depleted transplantation in children. Study observations and caveats: Newly produced T cells mostly accounted for T-cell counts and diversity one year post-transplant. Surviving recipient T cells and thymic progenitors accounted for the high day-60 TCRbeta diversity observed in some patients. Where alpha-beta T cells came from about two months after transplant was reportedly several hundred expanded graft clones.

For TCRbeta, the library was prepared with unique molecular identifiers. One entry per CDR3 protein, called by TCRdb with MiXCR from the PCR reads. The sample holds a few hundred thousand distinct CDR3 sequences; over 20% are singletons and the top ten take just over 35%. Germline loops: CDR1 MNHNS, CDR2 SASEGT. V was trimmed by 5 bases and J by 4 bases, leaving 17 bases between them. This CDR3 spans 16 amino acids. The table lists this clonotype with a few counts. Antigen: not known. This clonotype was obtained from a boy younger than two with Wiskott-Aldrich syndrome, due to receive a stem cell transplant. The sequencing here drew on PBMCs, taken before TCRalphabeta/CD19-depleted stem cell transplant. This chain uses TRBV6-1 with TRBJ2-2; TRBD1 is a possible D gene (6 bases). CDR3 in DNA: TGTGCCAGCAGTCTTTTGACAGGTTGGAGCACCGGGGAGCTGTTTTTT. The encoded protein is CASSLLTGWSTGELFF.